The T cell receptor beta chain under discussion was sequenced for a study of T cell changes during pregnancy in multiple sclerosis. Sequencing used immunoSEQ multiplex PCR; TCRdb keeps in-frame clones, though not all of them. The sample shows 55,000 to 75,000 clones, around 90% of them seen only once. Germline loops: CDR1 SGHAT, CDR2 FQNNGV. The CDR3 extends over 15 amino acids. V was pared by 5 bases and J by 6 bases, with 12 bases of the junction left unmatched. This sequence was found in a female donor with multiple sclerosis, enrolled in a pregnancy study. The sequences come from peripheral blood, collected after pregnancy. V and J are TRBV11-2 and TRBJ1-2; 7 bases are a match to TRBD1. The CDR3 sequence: CASSPLTGKGNGYTF. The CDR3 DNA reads TGTGCCAGCAGCCCCTTGACAGGGAAGGGGAATGGCTACACCTTC.